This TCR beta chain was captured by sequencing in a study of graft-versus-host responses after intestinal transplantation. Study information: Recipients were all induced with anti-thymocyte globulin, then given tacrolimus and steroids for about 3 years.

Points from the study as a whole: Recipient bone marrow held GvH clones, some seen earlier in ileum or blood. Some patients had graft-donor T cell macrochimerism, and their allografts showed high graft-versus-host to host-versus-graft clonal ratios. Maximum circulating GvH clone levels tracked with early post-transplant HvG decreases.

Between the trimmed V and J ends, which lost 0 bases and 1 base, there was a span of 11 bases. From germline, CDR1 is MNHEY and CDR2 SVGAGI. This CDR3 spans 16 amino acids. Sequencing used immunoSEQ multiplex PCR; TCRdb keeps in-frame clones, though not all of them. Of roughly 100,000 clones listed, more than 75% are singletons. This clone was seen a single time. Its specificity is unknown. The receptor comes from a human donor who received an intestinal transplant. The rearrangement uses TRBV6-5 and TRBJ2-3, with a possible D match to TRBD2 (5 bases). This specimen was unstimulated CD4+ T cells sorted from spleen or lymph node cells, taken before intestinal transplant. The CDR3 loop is CASSYSRGGGTDTQYF. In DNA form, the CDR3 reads TGTGCCAGCAGTTACTCCCGGGGTGGGGGCACAGATACGCAGTATTTT.